This entry lists 26 T cell receptor beta chains sequenced from one sample in a study of cytomegalovirus exposure and HLA in healthy donors. The data were produced by immunoSEQ multiplex PCR, yet TCRdb's version contains in-frame clones alone and is incomplete. Here the sample spans 120,000 to 150,000 clones, about 83% being singletons. The sequencing input was PBMCs. Source of these receptors: a woman aged 30 to 39 in good health and CMV-seronegative.

The chain combines TRBV7-2 with TRBJ2-1; 8 bases match TRBD2. This CDR3 is built from 14 residues. The germline gives CDR1 SGHTA, CDR2 FQGNSA. Trimming cost V 9 bases and J 1 base; bases outside gene matches: 5. CDR3 DNA sequence: TGTGCCAGTGTAGCGGGGTCGTCCTACAATGAGCAGTTCTTC. Its translation: CASVAGSSYNEQFF.

With regard to this clone: A read error is likely here: a far larger clone is one base away. V is TRBV5-6 and J is TRBJ2-2; TRBD2 agrees at 11 bases. Trimming at V came to 4 bases and at J to 2 bases, leaving 4 bases not matched to a gene. The CDR3 covers 16 residues. Germline assignment: CDR1 SGHDT and CDR2 YYEEEE. CDR3 coding DNA: TGTGCCAGCAGCAAACTAGCGGGGGCTAACACCGGGGAGCTGTTTTTT. Translating gives CASSKLAGANTGELFF.

A word on this clone: Different DNA sequences within this sample yield the same CDR3. The rearrangement joins TRBV5-6 to TRBJ2-3, with 15 bases matching TRBD2. V lost 0 bases to trimming and J lost 4 bases; unmatched junction nucleotides: 3. There are 17 residues in the CDR3. CDR1 is SGHDT and CDR2 is YYEEEE in the germline V gene. Here the CDR3 DNA reads TGTGCCAGCAGCTTGGGGACTAGCGGGGGGGCGGCAGATACGCAGTATTTT. Translating it yields CASSLGTSGGAADTQYF.

This chain joins TRBV29-1 and TRBJ1-1; D is possibly TRBD1 (6 bases). The CDR3 sequence is 14 residues long. Per germline, CDR1 SQVTM and CDR2 ANQGSEA. V shed 7 bases and J shed 2 bases, with 17 bases lying between them. CDR3 bases: TGCAGCGCCCGCCGAAGGGACATTAACACTGAAGCTTTCTTT. It is translated as CSARRRDINTEAFF.

The V call is TRBV28, the J call TRBJ2-5; maybe TRBD2 (5 bases). V lost 9 bases to trimming and J lost 5 bases, with 16 bases between them. This CDR3 contains 13 residues. CDR1 is MDHEN, CDR2 SYDVKM, per germline. Here the CDR3 DNA reads TGTGCCAGTCGGCCACCAAGGAGGGAGACCCAGTACTTC. It encodes CASRPPRRETQYF.

The chain has TRBV27 and TRBJ2-3; 12 bases align to TRBD2. J lost 5 bases, V lost 6 bases, and 9 bases had no gene match. This CDR3 is built from 16 residues. Per germline, CDR1 MNHEY and CDR2 SMNVEV (reference sequence). The CDR3 loop reads CASRLLAGGVVDTQYF. As DNA, the CDR3 is TGTGCCAGCAGGCTACTAGCGGGGGGCGTGGTAGATACGCAGTATTTT.

Comment on this clone: At one of its ends the junction is not consistent with the germline gene, which may arise from a read error. The chain employs TRBV6-1 and TRBJ2-5, with D maybe TRBD2 (7 bases). CDR3 length equals 11 residues. Germline V lookup: CDR1 MNHNS, CDR2 SASEGT. CDR3 nucleotide sequence: TGTGCCAGCAGTGAAGGACCGCGGGGGCACTTC. Amino acid sequence: CASSEGPRGHF.

The chain uses TRBV10-3 and TRBJ2-7; TRBD1 matches at 9 bases. Per the germline V gene, CDR1 is ENHRY and CDR2 is SYGVKD. With 3 bases clipped from V and 2 bases from J, the junction kept 5 bases outside the gene matches. CDR3 length: 15 residues. CDR3 in amino acids: CAISDRTGAAYEQYF. The CDR3 DNA sequence: TGTGCCATCAGTGACAGGACAGGGGCCGCCTACGAGCAGTACTTC.

V gene TRBV10-3 combines with J gene TRBJ2-2; possibly TRBD2 for D (5 bases). Germline CDR1 is ENHRY and CDR2 is SYGVKD. This CDR3 is built from 16 residues. V lost 3 bases and J 7 bases, leaving 18 bases between the germline ends. The CDR3 nucleotides are TGTGCCATCAGTGAATTGGCTAGCACACGGGTCGGGGAGCTGTTTTTT. It translates to CAISELASTRVGELFF.

This clone occurred a few times. The rearrangement uses TRBV6-5 and TRBJ1-1, with 10 nucleotides matching TRBD1. This CDR3 has 14 amino acids. With 6 bases clipped from V and 4 bases from J, the junction kept 5 bases outside the gene matches. The germline gives CDR1 MNHEY, CDR2 SVGAGI. CDR3 nucleotides: TGTGCCAGCAGGACAGGGGGCGCAGGCACTGAAGCTTTCTTT. Its protein product is CASRTGGAGTEAFF.

This clone was seen only once. This chain links TRBV27 with TRBJ1-1, with 7 positions matching TRBD1. The J segment lost 2 bases and the V segment lost 4 bases, leaving 13 bases of the junction unmatched. The CDR3 runs to 17 residues. Germline V gene data show CDR1 as MNHEY and CDR2 as SMNVEV (reference sequence). As DNA, the CDR3 is TGTGCCAGCAGTTCATACCGACAGGGAGCCTTAAACACTGAAGCTTTCTTT. Translation: CASSSYRQGALNTEAFF.

This sequence joins TRBV10-3 and TRBJ1-2, with 7 bases that match TRBD1. The CDR3 is made up of 15 amino acids. The V segment lost 4 bases and the J segment 3 bases; nucleotides outside the gene matches: 8. Germline V CDR1 and CDR2: ENHRY, SYGVKD. The CDR3 region has the DNA TGTGCCATCAGTGTACAGGGGAGGTCCTACTATGGCTACACCTTC. It encodes CAISVQGRSYYGYTF.

This clone is judged large. The V and J genes are TRBV6-1 and TRBJ2-3; 14 bases fit TRBD2. The V gene end was trimmed by 3 bases and the J gene end by 2 bases; junction bases not matched to a gene: 1. The germline V gene encodes CDR1 MNHNS and CDR2 SASEGT. The CDR3 covers 16 residues. CDR3 in amino acids: CASSETSGGATDTQYF. The CDR3 region has the DNA TGTGCCAGCAGTGAGACTAGCGGGGGGGCCACAGATACGCAGTATTTT.

V and J are TRBV2 and TRBJ1-2; 9 nucleotides match TRBD1. The CDR3 covers 15 residues. The J segment lost 6 bases and the V segment lost 3 bases, leaving 8 bases of the junction unmatched. CDR1 is SNHLY and CDR2 is FYNNEI in the germline V gene. The CDR3 here is CASSDSGQGFDGYTF. DNA of the CDR3: TGTGCCAGCAGTGATTCAGGACAGGGGTTTGATGGCTACACCTTC.

The chain uses TRBV21-1 and TRBJ1-1; the listed D gene, TRBD1, was not tested against the DNA. TRBV21-1 is noted as a pseudogene. The CDR3 runs to 12 residues. The CDR3 bases are TGTGCCAGCAGACAGGCTCCCAGCCCGGCTTTCTTT. This sequence encodes CASRQAPSPAFF.

CDR3: CASSFQGTGNTIYF. CDR3 bases: TGCGCCAGCAGCTTTCAGGGAACTGGAAACACCATATATTTT. The chain uses TRBV5-1 and TRBJ1-3, with TRBD1 as a possible D gene (5 bases). The germline V gene encodes CDR1 SGHRS and CDR2 YFSETQ. The V gene lost 2 bases and the J gene lost 2 bases, with 8 bases spanning the gap. The CDR3 has 14 residues.

This clone was seen a single time. The CDR3 reads CASRQGNRGLHGYTF. The CDR3 DNA follows: TGTGCCAGCAGACAAGGGAACAGGGGGCTCCATGGCTACACCTTC. V gene TRBV6-1 combines with J gene TRBJ1-2; 9 nucleotides agree with TRBD1. Germline CDR1 MNHNS, CDR2 SASEGT. The V gene end was trimmed by 6 bases and the J gene end by 6 bases; junction bases not matched to a gene: 11. The CDR3 totals 15 residues.

The chain employs TRBV6-1 and TRBJ1-5; D is uncertain. The V end was cut by 5 bases, the J end by 2 bases, with 13 bases between. This CDR3 is 15 amino acids long. CDR1 MNHNS and CDR2 SASEGT come from the germline V gene. The CDR3 sequence: CASSSLGGGNQPQHF. The CDR3 DNA reads TGTGCCAGCAGTTCCCTCGGCGGGGGCAATCAGCCCCAGCATTTT.

The chain recombines TRBV6-5 with TRBJ1-1, with D maybe TRBD1 (5 bases). Deletions cut 0 bases from V and 5 bases from J, with 13 bases between. This CDR3 is built from 15 residues. Germline V gives CDR1 MNHEY, CDR2 SVGAGI. CDR3 nucleotides: TGTGCCAGCAGTTACTCCTCGGGTACAGGTACTGAAGCTTTCTTT. Translation gives CASSYSSGTGTEAFF.

The J gene is TRBJ2-6, the V gene TRBV5-1; 8 bases line up with TRBD1. This CDR3 has 16 residues. After removal of 4 bases from V and 4 bases from J, the junction contained 7 bases not matched to a gene. Germline CDR1 and CDR2: SGHRS and YFSETQ. CDR3 protein: CASSPRQGSGANVLTF. CDR3 in DNA: TGCGCCAGCAGCCCCCGACAGGGGTCCGGGGCCAACGTCCTGACTTTC.

V and J are TRBV5-1 and TRBJ2-2; no reliable D call. The CDR3 runs to 15 residues. Germline V gene data show CDR1 as SGHRS and CDR2 as YFSETQ. Trimming removed 2 bases at V and 1 base at J, with 9 bases between. CDR3 protein: CASSFSSVNTGELFF. DNA for the CDR3: TGCGCCAGCAGCTTCTCAAGCGTGAACACCGGGGAGCTGTTTTTT.

V usage is TRBV6-6 and J usage is TRBJ1-5; D possibly corresponds to TRBD1 (6 bases). CDR1 is MNHNY and CDR2 is SVGAGI in the germline V gene (reference sequence). This CDR3 is 13 amino acids long. V was trimmed by 11 bases and J by 3 bases, leaving 14 bases between them. CDR3 residues: CAEGQIPNQPQHF. The CDR3 nucleotides are TGTGCCGAAGGACAGATCCCCAATCAGCCCCAGCATTTT.

The chain carries TRBV6-1 and TRBJ1-2; 8 positions match TRBD1. Trimming removed 2 bases from V and 4 bases from J; junction bases left unmatched: 6. This CDR3 spans 15 amino acids. Germline CDR1 and CDR2: MNHNS and SASEGT. The CDR3 nucleotides read TGTGCCAGCAGTGAATTTGGGACAGGCCCCTATGGCTACACCTTC. It yields the protein CASSEFGTGPYGYTF.

The CDR3 is CASSQGLRNGNSPLHF. As DNA, the CDR3 is TGTGCCAGCAGCCAGGGCCTCAGGAACGGCAACTCACCCCTCCACTTT. The rearrangement joins TRBV4-2 to TRBJ1-6; D call uncertain. In germline, CDR1 is LGHNA, CDR2 YNFKEQ. V was cut by 3 bases and J by 10 bases, with 19 bases left in between. CDR3 length: 16 residues.

This chain uses TRBV28 with TRBJ1-1, with D maybe TRBD1 (5 bases). V lost 6 bases and J lost 1, with 12 bases in between. This CDR3 spans 14 amino acids. Germline values: CDR1 MDHEN, CDR2 SYDVKM. CDR3 region: CASSPGGENTEAFF. The CDR3 DNA sequence: TGTGCCAGCAGCCCCGGGGGTGAGAACACTGAAGCTTTCTTT.

This chain uses TRBV29-1 with TRBJ1-1; 10 positions match TRBD1. Germline CDR1 reads SQVTM; CDR2 reads ANQGSEA. Losses at the gene ends were 3 bases for V and 5 bases for J; bases not matched to a gene: 6. The CDR3 totals 14 residues. The CDR3 region has the DNA TGCAGCGTTGACGCGGGACAGGGGATGACTGAAGCTTTCTTT. Encoded protein: CSVDAGQGMTEAFF.